The 21 T cell receptor beta chains reported below all come from one sample, sequenced in a study of shared clonotypes between healthy human individuals. Repertoires were generated with immunoSEQ multiplex PCR, while TCRdb's copy carries only in-frame clones and drops some. Of more than 1.2 million clones listed, 98% are singletons. Sequencing used naive CD4+ T cells sorted from blood. This sample's subset: CD45RA+ positively selected. The receptors shown here come from a man younger than 40 in good health.

This chain uses TRBV2 with TRBJ2-7, with D possibly TRBD2 on 11 matching bases. The CDR3 sequence is 17 residues long. Trimming removed 9 bases at V and 1 base at J, with 25 bases between. Germline V lookup: CDR1 SNHLY, CDR2 FYNNEI. CDR3 residues: CASVRDRGLAASYEQYF. CDR3 bases: TGTGCCAGTGTCCGGGACAGGGGACTAGCGGCTTCCTACGAGCAGTACTTC.

The gene calls are TRBV5-1 and TRBJ2-7, with 9 positions matching TRBD1. The trim removed 0 bases at V and 6 bases at J, leaving 7 bases unmatched. Germline V gene sequence: CDR1 SGHRS, CDR2 YFSETQ. The CDR3 totals 15 residues. As DNA, the CDR3 is TGCGCCAGCAGCTTGGAAGGACAGGGGATACGCGAGCAGTACTTC. This translates into CASSLEGQGIREQYF.

The CDR3 is CSYSATTTDTQYF. CDR3 sequence (DNA): TGCAGCTATTCGGCCACTACCACAGATACGCAGTATTTT. J is TRBJ2-3 and V is TRBV29-1; unclear D gene. The length of the CDR3 is 13 residues. V lost 8 bases and J 2 bases, leaving 14 bases between the germline ends. Germline assignment: CDR1 SQVTM and CDR2 ANQGSEA.

This chain connects TRBV5-1 to TRBJ1-1; 7 nucleotides match TRBD1. This CDR3 region has 15 residues. With V trimmed by 3 bases and J by 0 bases, 5 bases remained unmatched. Germline V gene data show CDR1 as SGHRS and CDR2 as YFSETQ. The CDR3, as DNA: TGCGCCAGCAGCTGGGGGACAGTCCTGAACACTGAAGCTTTCTTT. It codes for CASSWGTVLNTEAFF. The variable domain in full, with the rest retrieved from reference TRBV5-1 and TRBJ1-1, is KAGVTQTPRYLIKTRGQQVTLSCSPISGHRSVSWYQQTPGQGLQFLFEYFSETQRNKGNFPGRFSGRQFSNSRSEMNVSTLELGDSALYLCASSWGTVLNTEAFFGQGTRLTVV.

CDR3 protein: CASSQDSQVKGPQHF. The DNA of the CDR3 is TGCGCCAGCAGCCAAGATTCGCAGGTCAAGGGGCCCCAGCATTTT. The rearrangement joins TRBV4-1 to TRBJ1-5; D call uncertain. This CDR3 spans 15 amino acids. In germline, CDR1 is MGHRA, CDR2 YSYEKL. The V end lost 0 bases, the J end lost 9 bases, and 15 bases lay between the germline ends.

The chain combines TRBV9 with TRBJ2-1; D is unresolved. Deletions cut 4 bases from V and 1 base from J, with 12 bases between. Germline-derived CDR1 and CDR2 are SGDLS and YYNGEE. CDR3 size: 15 residues. Here the CDR3 reads CASSTDSGSYNEQFF. CDR3 DNA sequence: TGTGCCAGCAGCACCGACTCCGGTTCCTACAATGAGCAGTTCTTC.

V gene TRBV2 combines with J gene TRBJ1-2; D ambiguous. Germline V lookup: CDR1 SNHLY, CDR2 FYNNEI. The V and J ends lost 6 bases and 11 bases respectively, with 13 bases between them. CDR3 length equals 11 residues. This CDR3 reads CASRAGPFYTF. CDR3 sequence (DNA): TGTGCCAGCAGAGCTGGGCCGTTTTACACCTTC.

The gene calls are TRBV10-2 and TRBJ1-5; TRBD1 agrees at 10 bases. The CDR3 runs 14 residues. V lost 7 bases and J lost 7; bases outside the gene matches: 7. Germline V lookup: CDR1 WSHSY, CDR2 SAAADI. For the CDR3, the DNA is TGCGCCAGCACCGACAGGGGGCAGTGGCAGCCCCAGCATTTT. Translating it yields CASTDRGQWQPQHF.

CDR3 sequence: CASSRAGPQPQHF. The CDR3 DNA reads as TGTGCCAGTAGTAGGGCAGGGCCTCAGCCCCAGCATTTT. The chain uses TRBV19 and TRBJ1-5, with D possibly TRBD1 on 5 matching bases. Trimming stripped 4 bases from V and 6 bases from J, with 10 bases between. The CDR3 covers 13 residues. Germline loops: CDR1 LNHDA, CDR2 SQIVND (reference sequence).

As to this clone: The sample carries other DNA sequences with the same CDR3. The chain has TRBV28 and TRBJ2-7; 9 bases match TRBD2. The trim removed 1 base at V and 5 bases at J, leaving 6 bases unmatched. The CDR3 is 15 residues long. The germline CDR1 and CDR2 sequences are MDHEN and SYDVKM. The CDR3 sequence: CASSLSRAGGDEQYF. CDR3 in DNA: TGTGCCAGCAGTTTATCTCGAGCGGGAGGCGACGAGCAGTACTTC.

The rearrangement uses TRBV5-4 and TRBJ2-1, with D uncertain. The CDR3 contains 15 residues. The germline V gene encodes CDR1 SGHNT and CDR2 YYREEE (reference sequence). The V end lost 5 bases, the J end lost 5 bases, and 17 bases lay between the germline ends. CDR3 residues: CASRSGQYVDNEQFF. DNA of the CDR3: TGTGCCAGCAGAAGTGGGCAGTACGTAGACAATGAGCAGTTCTTC. The full variable domain, rest sourced from reference TRBV5-4 and TRBJ2-1, is ETGVTQSPTHLIKTRGQQVTLRCSSQSGHNTVSWYQQALGQGPQFIFQYYREEENGRGNFPPRFSGLQFPNYSSELNVNALELDDSALYLCASRSGQYVDNEQFFGPGTRLTVL.

This clone was detected only once. This chain uses TRBV5-1 with TRBJ1-2; TRBD1 might be the D (5 bases). Trimming cost V 5 bases and J 4 bases, with 12 bases left between them. Germline lookup yields CDR1 SGHRS and CDR2 YFSETQ. There are 13 residues in the CDR3. CDR3 nucleotide sequence: TGCGCCAGCAGTTGGGACCGAGGCTATGGCTACACCTTC. The encoded protein is CASSWDRGYGYTF.

The genes are TRBV10-3 and TRBJ2-3; D ambiguous. The ends were cut back, 6 bases at V and 7 bases at J, with 17 bases in the middle. The CDR3 contains 14 residues. In germline, CDR1 is ENHRY, CDR2 SYGVKD. CDR3 sequence (DNA): TGTGCCATCAGGTTAGGTGGAGAACTAAATACGCAGTATTTT. Protein: CAIRLGGELNTQYF.

The sample holds one count of this clone. The chain is built from TRBV15 and TRBJ1-5; no clear D gene. Germline loops: CDR1 LNHNV, CDR2 YYDKDF (reference sequence). The ends were cut back, 3 bases at V and 4 bases at J, with 10 bases in the middle. The CDR3 length is 14 residues. The chain's CDR3 is CATSSHGSNQPQHF. The CDR3 region has the DNA TGTGCCACCAGCAGCCACGGTTCTAATCAGCCCCAGCATTTT.

The chain carries TRBV4-2 and TRBJ2-1; no reliable D call. CDR3 length equals 15 residues. Germline V CDR1 and CDR2: LGHNA, YNFKEQ. V gave up 0 bases and J gave up 8 bases, with 14 bases separating them. Written as DNA, the CDR3 is TGTGCCAGCAGCCAAGATCCAAGGAGTGAGGATGAGCAGTTCTTC. Residues: CASSQDPRSEDEQFF.

The V gene is TRBV5-4, the J gene TRBJ2-7; D remains unclear. This CDR3 has 14 residues. Germline CDR1 and CDR2: SGHNT and YYREEE (reference sequence). Between the trimmed V and J ends, which lost 0 bases and 1 base, there was a span of 8 bases. The CDR3: CASSLGPASYEQYF. The CDR3 DNA is TGTGCCAGCAGCTTGGGGCCTGCTTCCTACGAGCAGTACTTC.

The chain is built from TRBV29-1 and TRBJ1-1, with a possible D match to TRBD1 (5 bases). This CDR3 region has 13 residues. V shed 6 bases and J shed 0 bases, with 11 bases lying between them. Germline CDR1 is SQVTM and CDR2 is ANQGSEA. CDR3 sequence (DNA): TGCAGCGTGATGGGGACTTTGAACACTGAAGCTTTCTTT. Protein product: CSVMGTLNTEAFF.

The gene calls are TRBV30 and TRBJ1-1, with D possibly TRBD1 on 5 matching bases. V lost 4 bases and J lost 4, with 13 bases in between. The germline V gene encodes CDR1 GTSNPN and CDR2 SVGIG (reference sequence). The CDR3 runs to 13 residues. The CDR3 spells CAWTPRGGTEAFF. CDR3 bases: TGTGCCTGGACCCCCCGGGGGGGCACTGAAGCTTTCTTT.

The CDR3 coding sequence is TGTGCCAGCAGAACAGACAGGGTCAATCAGCCCCAGCATTTT. The encoded protein is CASRTDRVNQPQHF. The chain joins TRBV6-6 to TRBJ1-5; 7 bases fit TRBD1. Germline lookup yields CDR1 MNHNY and CDR2 SVGAGI (reference sequence). V lost 6 bases to trimming and J lost 3 bases; unmatched junction nucleotides: 5. The CDR3 runs to 14 residues.

For this clone: Other DNA sequences in the sample encode the same CDR3. This chain uses TRBV7-2 with TRBJ2-7; D is unclear. Germline values: CDR1 SGHTA, CDR2 FQGNSA. The CDR3 consists of 12 residues. V was trimmed by 5 bases and J by 4 bases, leaving 9 bases between them. DNA of the CDR3: TGTGCCAGCAGCCCCGATGGTTACGAGCAGTACTTC. Amino acid sequence: CASSPDGYEQYF. Combining the CDR3 with reference TRBV7-2 and TRBJ2-7 gives the whole variable domain GAGVSQSPSNKVTEKGKDVELRCDPISGHTALYWYRQSLGQGLEFLIYFQGNSAPDKSGLPSDRFSAERTGGSVSTLTIQRTQQEDSAVYLCASSPDGYEQYFGPGTRLTVT.

The chain combines TRBV11-2 with TRBJ1-1; D is perhaps TRBD1 (5 bases). The CDR3 has 15 residues. Germline loops: CDR1 SGHAT, CDR2 FQNNGV. With 5 bases removed from V and 3 bases from J, the gap between germline ends came to 16 bases. CDR3 bases: TGTGCCAGCAGCCCAGATTGGGGCCAGGACACTGAAGCTTTCTTT. This encodes CASSPDWGQDTEAFF.